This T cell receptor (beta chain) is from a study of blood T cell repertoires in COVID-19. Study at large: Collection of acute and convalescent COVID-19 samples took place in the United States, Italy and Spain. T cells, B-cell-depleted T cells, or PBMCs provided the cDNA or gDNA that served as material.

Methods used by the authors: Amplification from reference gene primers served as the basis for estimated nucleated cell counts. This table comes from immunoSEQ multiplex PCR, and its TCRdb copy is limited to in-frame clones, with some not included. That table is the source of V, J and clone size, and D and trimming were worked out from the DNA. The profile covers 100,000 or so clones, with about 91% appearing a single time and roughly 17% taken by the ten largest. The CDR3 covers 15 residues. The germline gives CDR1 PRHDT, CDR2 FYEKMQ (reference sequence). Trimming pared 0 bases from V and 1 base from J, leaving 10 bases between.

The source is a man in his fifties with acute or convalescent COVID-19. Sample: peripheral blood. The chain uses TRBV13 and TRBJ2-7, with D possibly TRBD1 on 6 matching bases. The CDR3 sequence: CASSLGAGDSYEQYF. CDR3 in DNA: TGTGCCAGCAGCTTAGGCGCAGGGGATTCCTACGAGCAGTACTTC.